The entry that follows covers one TCR beta chain sequence. This clonotype was seen ten or more times. It lacks a known antigen. No base qualities exist here, and no much larger clone lies one base off it. Using SuperScript III with primers targeting the alpha and beta constant regions, around 500 ng of RNA was reverse transcribed. Separate alpha and beta chain libraries were generated by chain-specific third strand synthesis with multiplexing indices. In the protocol, all rearrangements within a chain were amplified with a single primer pair so that primer bias was avoided, and molecular barcodes were added to each cDNA molecule. Purified cDNA was joined by T4 RNA Ligase 1 to a 5' RACE adapter carrying a random hexamer and the SP2 sequencing primer site. Second strand synthesis was performed with Phusion polymerase and primed from the SP2 site, and slow temperature ramps were applied to favor optimal annealing. Two random hexamer sequences, both added before amplification and joined together, made up the 12-nucleotide barcode of each molecule. P5 and P7 adapter elements plus a second index were added in a short first PCR, which was followed by a roughly 21-cycle amplification PCR with P5s and P7 primers. The libraries went through approximately 28 PCR cycles in total, were quantified on a Qubit, were sized on a Bioanalyzer, and were diluted to 3 to 4 nM. The normalized libraries were sequenced on an Illumina MiSeq using 2 x 250 paired-end kits. Reverse transcription reactions were cleaned up on MinElute columns and eluted into roughly 10 ul Tris-Cl. The adapter ligations were run for 23 hours at 16 degrees C, and AMPure XP beads at a 1:1 ratio were afterwards used to clean them. As for how the authors treated the data: Demultiplexed FASTQ files were processed with a modified Decombinator that output V, J, insert and barcode information. Any sequence that shared a barcode yet differed from the dominant sequence was discarded as an error, and the number of original cDNA molecules was estimated by counting barcodes clustered at Levenshtein distance 3. The R packages ineq, vegan, igraph and RCytoscape were used for downstream analyses, with IMGT nomenclature and CDR3 definitions applied. To avoid skew from clonal expansion, each TCR was counted once, and V gene usage was computed over distinct sequences. Similarity networks connected unique CDR3 amino acid sequences within a donor whenever two sequences differed by a single Levenshtein edit. In the repertoires, a search was made for a compiled set of published HIV-specific CDR3s (92 alpha, 650 to 750 beta) and CMV-specific CDR3s (around twelve alpha, roughly 250 beta). Lower sequence numbers were not the cause of the decreased diversity in patients, as random subsampling to size-matched repertoires showed. The public reads were run again by TCRdb, first through fastp at Q25 and then through MiXCR, and only productive beta chains were kept. All rows with the same CDR3 protein become a single entry with the most common DNA and genes. These V and J calls are TCRdb output, not the study's own analysis. A total of approximately 15,000 distinct CDR3 sequences appear in this sample, around 5.5% of them only once. 1.9% of the sample comes from the top ten.

The entry originates in a study of HIV-infected patients and healthy controls (dated 2014 in TCRdb). Looking at the study overall: The question the study tested was whether immune perturbation and reconstitution could be captured by deep TCR repertoire sequencing of small blood samples from HIV patients. Here is what the overall study found, with its caveats: A major limit on how widely the findings apply, in the view of the authors, was that only sixteen HIV-infected individuals were processed. Significantly different mean usage between HIV-infected patients and controls was observed for eight alpha and eight beta V genes. Alpha-chain CDR3s from MAIT cells occurred at high frequency in healthy controls but were severely depleted in HIV+ repertoires. Unequal numbers of distinct sequences between patients and controls complicated comparisons, and size-matching overweighted rare events from HIV-infected data. The observed differences in diversity were not explained by the slight differences in age and sex profiles between the study cohorts. Compared with untreated HIV+ repertoires, healthy control repertoires had roughly threefold more distinct CDR3s and a higher Shannon diversity. Both the Jaccard index and the count of highly shared sequences showed that healthy controls shared more CDR3s between individuals than HIV+ patients did. The study did not determine donor HLA types. In HIV-infected patients, the apparent post-therapy recovery of the Gini index was not replicated in size-matched repertoire data. Pairing of alpha and beta chains was not determined in the samples. Significantly higher mean Gini indices were seen in HIV-infected repertoires than in controls, possibly reflecting oligoclonality. During therapy, a significant decrease in frequency was seen for HIV-associated CDR3s, whereas no significant change was found for CMV-associated CDR3s, although most of them became more frequent. The dynamics of distinct T-cell subpopulations could not be separated, and sequencing depth was restricted, because whole blood was used.

Whole blood was used without cell fractionation, so all unsorted peripheral T cells were reflected in the repertoire. As controls, ten healthy donors without infection were sampled, and about 40% of the ten donors were sampled a second time approximately 13 weeks later. A roughly 2.7 ml sample of peripheral blood was drawn into Tempus tubes for RNA extraction. Residual genomic DNA was removed with the TURBO-DNase kit and globin mRNA was depleted with GLOBINclear. This receptor was identified in an adult in good health. The sequenced material came from blood.

CDR3 loop: CASSSARTGAASDGYTF. The nucleotides are TGTGCCAGCAGCTCGGCCCGGACAGGGGCCGCATCAGATGGCTACACCTTC. Recombination connected TRBV7-9 to TRBJ1-2; 9 of the junction bases match TRBD1. Germline trimming: 4 bases from V, 6 bases from J; junction bases outside gene matches: 15. The germline V gene (reference sequence) sets CDR1 to SEHNR and CDR2 to FQNEAQ. The CDR3 contains 17 residues, cysteine and phenylalanine counted. Only CDR3 DNA remains: 51 bases, in frame from the first base.